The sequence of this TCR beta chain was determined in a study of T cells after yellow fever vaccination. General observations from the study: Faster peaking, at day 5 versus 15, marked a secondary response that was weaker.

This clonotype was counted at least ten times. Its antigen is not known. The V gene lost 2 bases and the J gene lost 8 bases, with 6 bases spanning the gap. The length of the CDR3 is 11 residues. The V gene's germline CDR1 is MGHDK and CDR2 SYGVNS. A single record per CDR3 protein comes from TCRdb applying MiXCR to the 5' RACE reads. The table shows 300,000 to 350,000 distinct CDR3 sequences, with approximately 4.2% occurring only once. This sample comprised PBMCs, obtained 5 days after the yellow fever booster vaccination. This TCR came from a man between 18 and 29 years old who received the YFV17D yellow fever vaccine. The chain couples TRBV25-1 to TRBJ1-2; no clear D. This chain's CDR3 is CASSEQGGYTF. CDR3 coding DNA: TGTGCCAGCAGTGAACAAGGAGGCTACACCTTC.